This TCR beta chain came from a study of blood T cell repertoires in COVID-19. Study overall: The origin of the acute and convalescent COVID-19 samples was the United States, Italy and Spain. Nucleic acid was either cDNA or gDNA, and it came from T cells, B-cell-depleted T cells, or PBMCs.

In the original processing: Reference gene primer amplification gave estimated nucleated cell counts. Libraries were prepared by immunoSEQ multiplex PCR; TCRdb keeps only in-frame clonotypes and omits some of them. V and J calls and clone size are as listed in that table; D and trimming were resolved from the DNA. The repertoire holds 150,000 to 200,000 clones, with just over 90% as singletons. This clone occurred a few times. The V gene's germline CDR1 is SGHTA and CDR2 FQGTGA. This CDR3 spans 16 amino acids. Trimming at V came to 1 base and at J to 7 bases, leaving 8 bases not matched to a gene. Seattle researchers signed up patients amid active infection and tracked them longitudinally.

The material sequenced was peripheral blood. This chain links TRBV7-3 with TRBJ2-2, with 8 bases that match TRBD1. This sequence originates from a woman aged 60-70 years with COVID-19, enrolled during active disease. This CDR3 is CASSLRVAGGGGELFF. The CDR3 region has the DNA TGTGCCAGCAGCTTAAGAGTCGCAGGGGGCGGCGGGGAGCTGTTTTTT.